This is a list of T cell receptor beta chains from one sample in a study of Ad26.COV2.S vaccination and SARS-CoV-2 variants. The repertoire was sequenced with immunoSEQ multiplex PCR; TCRdb's copy has only in-frame clones and lacks some. The data contain about 320,000 clones, 86% of them seen just once; the ten biggest clones take up more than 1.5%. The sample in question was peripheral blood, obtained in a trial of Ad26.COV2.S vaccine versus placebo. Every receptor here comes from a person aged 18-60 years who received the Ad26.COV2.S COVID-19 vaccine or a placebo. Each CDR3 is given with its conserved first and last residue. A D gene is named only where the DNA matches it firmly. The listing skips clone size in some rows; elsewhere it reads once, few, many or a size class.

D: TRBD1; size: .; V: TRBV4-3; J: TRBJ2-7; DNA: TGCGCCAGCAGCCAGGATTCCGGGACAGGGTCAGAGCAGTACTTC; CDR3: CASSQDSGTGSEQYF
D: .; size: .; V: TRBV5-1; J: TRBJ1-5; DNA: TGCGCCAGCAGCTTGGCAGGGGCCGGCAATCAGCCCCAGCATTTT; CDR3: CASSLAGAGNQPQHF
D: TRBD2; size: many; V: TRBV27; J: TRBJ2-7; DNA: TGTGCCAGCACGGGGGGTTACCCGGGGAACGAGCAGTACTTC; CDR3: CASTGGYPGNEQYF
D: .; size: .; V: TRBV9; J: TRBJ1-1; DNA: TGTGCCAGCACCCAAGGAGGGGGGAACACTGAAGCTTTCTTT; CDR3: CASTQGGGNTEAFF
D: .; size: .; V: TRBV6-2/TRBV6-3; J: TRBJ1-2; DNA: TGTGCCAGCAGTTGGGTCTATGGCTACACCTTC; CDR3: CASSWVYGYTF
D: TRBD1; size: .; V: TRBV7-2; J: TRBJ1-2; DNA: TGTGCCAGCAGCTTAGCTATAGACAGGGGGCAATATGGCTACACCTTC; CDR3: CASSLAIDRGQYGYTF
D: .; size: .; V: TRBV2; J: TRBJ2-7; DNA: TGTGCCAGCAGTGCGTCGGGGGGCACCTACGAGCAGTACTTC; CDR3: CASSASGGTYEQYF
D: .; size: .; V: TRBV6-6; J: TRBJ1-3; DNA: TGTGCCAGCAGCACGACCGGACTCTCTGGAAACACCATATATTTT; CDR3: CASSTTGLSGNTIYF
D: .; size: .; V: TRBV5-1; J: TRBJ2-7; DNA: TGCGCCAGCAGCGCGACGGGCTCGTTATACGAGCAGTACTTC; CDR3: CASSATGSLYEQYF
D: .; size: once; V: TRBV27; J: TRBJ2-7; DNA: TGTGCCAGCAGTCTCCCGGGACGGGGGTGGGAGCAGTACTTC; CDR3: CASSLPGRGWEQYF
D: TRBD2; size: .; V: TRBV5-1; J: TRBJ2-5; DNA: TGCGCCAGCAAGATCGCGTTCGGGGGGTCGCTGGTAGAGACCCAGTACTTC; CDR3: CASKIAFGGSLVETQYF
D: TRBD2; size: .; V: TRBV7-2; J: TRBJ2-7; DNA: TGTGCCAGCAGCCTGCGCAGCGGGGGGGGGAGAAGCTCCTACGAGCAGTACTTC; CDR3: CASSLRSGGGRSSYEQYF
D: .; size: .; V: TRBV5-1; J: TRBJ2-3; DNA: TGCGCCAGCAGCCGGGGGCGGGCTAGCACAGATACGCAGTATTTT; CDR3: CASSRGRASTDTQYF
D: TRBD2; size: .; V: TRBV5-1; J: TRBJ2-6; DNA: TGCGCCAGCAAATCCCGGGGACTATCTATGGGGGCCAACGTCCTGACTTTC; CDR3: CASKSRGLSMGANVLTF
D: .; size: .; V: TRBV6-5; J: TRBJ2-3; DNA: TGTGCCAGCAGTTACTCGACCGTGGGGGCAGATACGCAGTATTTT; CDR3: CASSYSTVGADTQYF
D: TRBD1; size: few; V: TRBV25-1; J: TRBJ1-6; DNA: TGTGCCAGCAAAGCGGGACAGGAAATTTATAATTCACCCCTCCACTTT; CDR3: CASKAGQEIYNSPLHF
D: .; size: once; V: TRBV7-2; J: TRBJ2-1; DNA: TGTGCCAGCAGCTTATATGGGCTCGGGATGGGAACGAATGAGCAGTTCTTC; CDR3: CASSLYGLGMGTNEQFF
D: .; size: .; V: TRBV10-2; J: TRBJ1-5; DNA: TGCGCCAGCAGGGACGGAAATCAGCCCCAGCATTTT; CDR3: CASRDGNQPQHF
D: TRBD2; size: .; V: TRBV7-9; J: TRBJ2-1; DNA: TGTGCCAGCAGCTTAGATAGCGGGGGGGCCGCCAATGAGCAGTTCTTC; CDR3: CASSLDSGGAANEQFF